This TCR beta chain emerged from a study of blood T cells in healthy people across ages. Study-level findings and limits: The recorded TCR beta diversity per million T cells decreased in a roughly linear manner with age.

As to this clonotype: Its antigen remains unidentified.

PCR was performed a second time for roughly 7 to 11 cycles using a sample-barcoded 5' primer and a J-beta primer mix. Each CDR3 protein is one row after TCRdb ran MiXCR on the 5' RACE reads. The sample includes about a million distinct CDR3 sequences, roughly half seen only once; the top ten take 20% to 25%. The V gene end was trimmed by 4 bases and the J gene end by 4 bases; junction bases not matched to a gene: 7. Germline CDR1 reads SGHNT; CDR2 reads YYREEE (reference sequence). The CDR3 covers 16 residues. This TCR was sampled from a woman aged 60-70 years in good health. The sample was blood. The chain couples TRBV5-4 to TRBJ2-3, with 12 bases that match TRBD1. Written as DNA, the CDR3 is TGTGCCAGCAGCCTGGGGGACAGGGGGCTTCCAGATACGCAGTATTTT. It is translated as CASSLGDRGLPDTQYF.